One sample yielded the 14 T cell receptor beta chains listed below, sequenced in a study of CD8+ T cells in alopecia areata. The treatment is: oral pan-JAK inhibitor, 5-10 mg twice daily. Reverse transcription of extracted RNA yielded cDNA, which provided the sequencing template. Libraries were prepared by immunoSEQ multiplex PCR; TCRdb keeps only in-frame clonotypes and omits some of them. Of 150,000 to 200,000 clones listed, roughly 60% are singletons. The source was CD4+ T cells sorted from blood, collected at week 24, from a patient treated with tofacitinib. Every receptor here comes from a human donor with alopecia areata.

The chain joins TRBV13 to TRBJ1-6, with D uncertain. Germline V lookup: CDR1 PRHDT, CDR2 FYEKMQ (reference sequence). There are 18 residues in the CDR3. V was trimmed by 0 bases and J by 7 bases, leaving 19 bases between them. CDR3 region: CASSLGGRARMGNSPLHF. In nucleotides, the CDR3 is TGTGCCAGCAGCTTAGGCGGGAGGGCCCGAATGGGGAATTCACCCCTCCACTTT.

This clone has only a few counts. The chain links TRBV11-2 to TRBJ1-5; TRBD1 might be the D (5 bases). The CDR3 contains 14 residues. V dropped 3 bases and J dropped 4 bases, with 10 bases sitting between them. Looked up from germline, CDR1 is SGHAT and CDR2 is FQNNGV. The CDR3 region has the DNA TGTGCCAGCAGCTTGGGGGATGGGAATCAGCCCCAGCATTTT. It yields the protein CASSLGDGNQPQHF.

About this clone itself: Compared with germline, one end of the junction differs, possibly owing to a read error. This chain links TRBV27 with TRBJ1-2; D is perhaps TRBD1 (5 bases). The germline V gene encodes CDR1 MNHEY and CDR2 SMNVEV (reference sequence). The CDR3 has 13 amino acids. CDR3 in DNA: TGTACCAGCAGTTCGGCAGGGCCCTATGGCTACACCTTC. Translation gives CTSSSAGPYGYTF.

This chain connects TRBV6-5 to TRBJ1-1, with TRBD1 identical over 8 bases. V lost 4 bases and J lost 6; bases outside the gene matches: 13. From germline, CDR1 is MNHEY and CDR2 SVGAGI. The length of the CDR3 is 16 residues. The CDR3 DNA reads TGTGCCAGCAGTTTCGGCAGGGGGCCTATAATCGCTGAAGCTTTCTTT. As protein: CASSFGRGPIIAEAFF.

The CDR3 loop is CASSLISTDTQYF. Written as DNA, the CDR3 is TGCGCCAGCAGCCTCATTAGCACAGATACGCAGTATTTT. The V and J genes are TRBV5-1 and TRBJ2-3; D is unresolved. This CDR3 is built from 13 residues. Germline values: CDR1 SGHRS, CDR2 YFSETQ. V was shortened by 4 bases and J by 0 bases, with 6 bases between the two germline ends.

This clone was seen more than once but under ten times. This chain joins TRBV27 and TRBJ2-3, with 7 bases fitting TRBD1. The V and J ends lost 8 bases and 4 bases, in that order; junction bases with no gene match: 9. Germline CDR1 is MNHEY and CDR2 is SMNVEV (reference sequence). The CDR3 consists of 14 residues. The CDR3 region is CASSSGGWADTQYF. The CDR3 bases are TGTGCCAGCTCCTCAGGGGGATGGGCAGATACGCAGTATTTT.

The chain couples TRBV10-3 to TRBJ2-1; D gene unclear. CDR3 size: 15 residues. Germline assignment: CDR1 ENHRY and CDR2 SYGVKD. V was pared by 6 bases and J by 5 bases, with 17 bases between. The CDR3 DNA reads TGTGCCATCAGCTTGCAGAATTATGGTAACAATGAGCAGTTCTTC. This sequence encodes CAISLQNYGNNEQFF.

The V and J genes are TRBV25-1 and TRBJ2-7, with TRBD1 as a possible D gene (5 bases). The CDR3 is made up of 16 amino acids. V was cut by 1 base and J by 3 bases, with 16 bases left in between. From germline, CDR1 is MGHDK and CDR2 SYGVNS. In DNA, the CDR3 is TGTGCCAGCAGTGAATCTAAAGGGGCGGCCTTCTACGAGCAGTACTTC. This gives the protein CASSESKGAAFYEQYF.

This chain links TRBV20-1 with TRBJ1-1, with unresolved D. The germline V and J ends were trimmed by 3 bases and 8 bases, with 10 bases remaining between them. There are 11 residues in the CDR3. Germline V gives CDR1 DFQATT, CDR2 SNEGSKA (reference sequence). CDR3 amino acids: CSARSSEEAFF. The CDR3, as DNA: TGCAGTGCTAGGTCGTCAGAGGAAGCTTTCTTT.

Written as DNA, the CDR3 is TGCGCCAGCAGCTTGCTTGGGACCCAGTACTTC. Its protein is CASSLLGTQYF. The rearrangement joins TRBV5-1 to TRBJ2-5; D is unresolved. V was clipped by 1 base and J by 7 bases, with 5 bases between them. The CDR3 sequence is 11 residues long. In germline, CDR1 is SGHRS, CDR2 YFSETQ.

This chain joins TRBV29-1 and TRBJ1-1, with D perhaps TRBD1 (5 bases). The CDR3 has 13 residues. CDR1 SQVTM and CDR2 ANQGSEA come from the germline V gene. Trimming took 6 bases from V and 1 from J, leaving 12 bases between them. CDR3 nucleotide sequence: TGCAGCGTGAGGGGCAGGCAGAACACTGAAGCTTTCTTT. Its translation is CSVRGRQNTEAFF.

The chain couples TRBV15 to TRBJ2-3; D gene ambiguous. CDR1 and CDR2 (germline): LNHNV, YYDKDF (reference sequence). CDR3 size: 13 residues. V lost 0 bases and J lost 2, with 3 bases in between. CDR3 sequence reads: CATSRDLTDTQYF. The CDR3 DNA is TGTGCCACCAGCAGAGACCTCACAGATACGCAGTATTTT.

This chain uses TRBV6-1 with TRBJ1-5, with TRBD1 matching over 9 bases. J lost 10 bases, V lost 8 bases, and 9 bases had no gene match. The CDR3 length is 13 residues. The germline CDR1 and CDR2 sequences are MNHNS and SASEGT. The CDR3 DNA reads TGTGCCAGCGTAGACAGGGGGTTTTCTCCCCAGCATTTT. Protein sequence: CASVDRGFSPQHF.

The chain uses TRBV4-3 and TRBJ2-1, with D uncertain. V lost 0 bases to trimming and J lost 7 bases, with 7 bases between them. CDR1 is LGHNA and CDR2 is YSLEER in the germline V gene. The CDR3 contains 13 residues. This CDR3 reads CASSQDLSNEQFF. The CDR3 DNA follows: TGCGCCAGCAGCCAAGATCTATCGAATGAGCAGTTCTTC.